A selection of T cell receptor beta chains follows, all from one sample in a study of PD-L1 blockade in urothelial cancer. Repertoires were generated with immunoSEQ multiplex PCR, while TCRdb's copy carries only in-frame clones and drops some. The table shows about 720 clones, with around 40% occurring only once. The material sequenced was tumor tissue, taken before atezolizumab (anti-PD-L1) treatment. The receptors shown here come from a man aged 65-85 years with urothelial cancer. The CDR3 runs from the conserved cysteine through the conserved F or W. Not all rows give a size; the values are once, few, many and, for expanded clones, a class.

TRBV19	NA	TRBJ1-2	CASWGNDGYTF
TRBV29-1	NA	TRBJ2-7	CSVVGPQGAKNEQYF
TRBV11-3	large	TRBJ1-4	CASSLSSEGAKLFF
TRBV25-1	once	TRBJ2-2	CASSESANTGELFF
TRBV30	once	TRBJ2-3	CAWTDWGGDTQYF
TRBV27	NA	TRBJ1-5	CASSIGSGRPQHF
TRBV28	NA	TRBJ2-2	CASNPPDRGANTGELFF
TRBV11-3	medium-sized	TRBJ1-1	CASSLETGWYEAFF
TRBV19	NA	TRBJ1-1	CASRMDRDGPQAFF
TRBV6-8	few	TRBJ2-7	CASSLVGGAEQYF
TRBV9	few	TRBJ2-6	CASSVPIEPGLRSGANVLTF
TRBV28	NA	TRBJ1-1	CASTHPTGNPPEAFF
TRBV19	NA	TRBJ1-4	CASSMFGTGDEKLFF
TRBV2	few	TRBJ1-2	CATRPDRGHYGYTF
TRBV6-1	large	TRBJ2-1	CASSEALAGGYNEQFF
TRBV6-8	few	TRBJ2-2	CASSAGGLGELFF
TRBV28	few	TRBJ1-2	CASSSPTGSLYGYTF
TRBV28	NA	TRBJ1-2	CASSFGSGLGYTF
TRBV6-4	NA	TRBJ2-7	CASSEWGYEQYF
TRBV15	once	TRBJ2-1	CATSRDRAESSYNEQFF
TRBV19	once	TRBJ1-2	CASSANAQAGYGYTF
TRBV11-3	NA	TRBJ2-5	CASSLTPGYQTQYF
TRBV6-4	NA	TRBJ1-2	CASRLGHPISSNYGYTF
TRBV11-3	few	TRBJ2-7	CASSPWTGIVTYEQYF
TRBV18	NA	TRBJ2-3	CASTFRSGSTDTQYF
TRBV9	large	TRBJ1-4	CASRPPQGESSNEKLFF
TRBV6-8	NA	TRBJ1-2	CASSLWGRSYGYTF
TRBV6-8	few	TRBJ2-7	CASSYDRGYEQYF
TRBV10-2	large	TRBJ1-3	CASSSVGTGVPSGNTIYF
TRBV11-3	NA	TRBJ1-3	CASSLDSSGNTIYF
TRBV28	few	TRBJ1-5	CASSPPREQPQHF
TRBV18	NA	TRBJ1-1	CASSQTGADTEAFF
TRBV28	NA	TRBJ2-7	CASSSPSRDSYEQYF
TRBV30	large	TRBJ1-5	CAWSVLRAGQPQHF